These T cell receptor beta chains were read from a single sample in a study of T cell repertoires in cytomegalovirus infection. A single record per CDR3 protein comes from TCRdb applying MiXCR to the reads. This sample yields roughly 720,000 distinct CDR3 sequences, of which 35% to 45% are seen a single time; 2.5% to 3.5% belongs to the top ten. Sequencing input: PBMCs. The origin of the receptors is a human donor in good health (CMV status not recorded). Some clones in this sample may be carry-over from other donors' samples. CDR3s include the opening cysteine and the closing phenylalanine or tryptophan. The D gene is left open where the match is weak. Clone size is shown for a subset of rows, as once, few, many or a class of expanded clone.

j_gene	abundance	v_gene	d_gene	CDR3nt	CDR3aa
TRBJ1-1	-	TRBV7-8	-	TGTGCCAGCAGCTTAGGGGCTGGGCGAACTGAAGCTTTCTTT	CASSLGAGRTEAFF
TRBJ1-1	-	TRBV10-3	TRBD1	TGTGCCATCAGTTCACAGGGGGGGATGAACACTGAAGCTTTCTTT	CAISSQGGMNTEAFF
TRBJ2-3	many	TRBV7-2	TRBD2	TGTGCCAGCAGCTTAGCTGGCCTAGCGGGACGAGATACGCAGTATTTT	CASSLAGLAGRDTQYF
TRBJ2-3	-	TRBV7-6	TRBD1	TGTGCCAGCAGCGTCGGACAGGGGGCGTTAGATACGCAGTATTTT	CASSVGQGALDTQYF
TRBJ2-6	-	TRBV6-2/TRBV6-3	-	TGTGCCAGCTCGGCCCCTCAGGCTGGGGCCAACGTCCTGACTTTC	CASSAPQAGANVLTF
TRBJ2-5	-	TRBV19	TRBD2	TGTGCCAGTAGTATGAGGACTAGCGGGGGGACCTCGCGGGTACAAGAGACCCAGTACTTC	CASSMRTSGGTSRVQETQYF
TRBJ1-6	-	TRBV7-8	-	TGTGCCAGCAGCTTAGAGCTGGTATCCTCACCCCTCCACTTT	CASSLELVSSPLHF
TRBJ2-7	few	TRBV28	-	TGTGCCAGCAGCGTGATCCGCCTTAAGGGGATCCACGAGCAGTACTTC	CASSVIRLKGIHEQYF
TRBJ2-6	few	TRBV5-4	TRBD2	TGTGCCAGCAGCTTGGCCGGGGTAGCGGGGGCCTCCTCTGGGGCCAACGTCCTGACTTTC	CASSLAGVAGASSGANVLTF
TRBJ1-5	-	TRBV6-1	-	TGTGCCAGCAGCAGGGTCAGGAATACTGGCAATCAGCCCCAGCATTTT	CASSRVRNTGNQPQHF
TRBJ2-1	many	TRBV7-8	-	TGTGCCAGCAGCTTAGGCTCCGGCGGAAACTACAATGAGCAGTTCTTC	CASSLGSGGNYNEQFF
TRBJ1-4	-	TRBV3-1	-	TGTGCCAGCAGTCACAATCCGTTCGGGGGAGGGGAGTATGAAAAACTGTTTTTT	CASSHNPFGGGEYEKLFF
TRBJ2-2	few	TRBV7-8	-	TGTGCCAGCAGCTCCCAGGGGTTCACCGGGGAGCTGTTTTTT	CASSSQGFTGELFF
TRBJ2-3	-	TRBV7-2	TRBD2	TGTGCCAGCAGGCAGGGACTAGCGGGAGGAGATACGCAGTATTTT	CASRQGLAGGDTQYF
TRBJ2-1	-	TRBV2	-	TGTGCCAGCAGTGAATGGAGAGCGGGCGCTTACAATGAGCAGTTCTTC	CASSEWRAGAYNEQFF
TRBJ2-1	few	TRBV6-1	TRBD2	TGTGCCAGCAGCCCTGGGGATACTAGCGGGATTTACAATGAGCAGTTCTTC	CASSPGDTSGIYNEQFF
TRBJ2-7	few	TRBV6-1	-	TGTGCCAGCAGTGCGGAGGGGCGGGGCGGTTCCTACGAGCAGTACTTC	CASSAEGRGGSYEQYF
TRBJ1-6	few	TRBV7-9	-	TGTGCCAGCAGCGAATCCCGGGAACAACCCCTCCACTTT	CASSESREQPLHF
TRBJ2-5	few	TRBV18	-	TGTGCCAGCTCACCACGCGCAGGCCACCAAGAGACCCAGTACTTC	CASSPRAGHQETQYF
TRBJ2-4	-	TRBV6-2/TRBV6-3	-	TGTGCCAGCACGCAGAGAAGCGGACGAAACATTCAGTACTTC	CASTQRSGRNIQYF
TRBJ1-6	-	TRBV7-2	TRBD1	TGTGCCAGCTGCTTCACCGGGACAGGGGGTCGTAATTCACCCCTCCACTTT	CASCFTGTGGRNSPLHF
TRBJ1-1	many	TRBV4-1	-	TGCGCCAGCAGCCAACACGTACTGAACACTGAAGCTTTCTTT	CASSQHVLNTEAFF
TRBJ1-6	-	TRBV6-6	-	TGTGCCTCCAAAACGTCGGGCCAGGGAGACAATTCACCCCTCCACTTT	CASKTSGQGDNSPLHF
TRBJ1-2	-	TRBV12-3/TRBV12-4	-	-	CASSSSRDRAYGYTF
TRBJ2-3	-	TRBV27	-	TGTGCCAGCAGTTTAAGGGGAGTGGGTCGTGTGGGGACAGATACGCAGTATTTT	CASSLRGVGRVGTDTQYF
TRBJ2-5	many	TRBV7-9	-	TGCGCCAGCAGCCCACGACAGCAAGAGACCCAGTACTTC	CASSPRQQETQYF
TRBJ2-1	-	TRBV6-6	TRBD2	TGTGCCAGCAGTTACTTCGGACTAGCGGGCCGGGGAAAACGGGTGGGTGAGCAGTTCTTC	CASSYFGLAGRGKRVGEQFF
TRBJ2-7	-	TRBV28	-	TGTGCCACAAACTACCCTGGCGGAAGCTCCTACGAGAAGTACTTC	CATNYPGGSSYEKYF
TRBJ1-2	-	TRBV27	-	TGTGCCAGCAGTTTGTCCCGCCCCGGCTACACCTTC	CASSLSRPGYTF
TRBJ2-2	-	TRBV11-2	-	TGTGCCAGCAGCTTGAGGACTGGCGGTACGAACACCGGGGAGCTGTTTTTT	CASSLRTGGTNTGELFF
TRBJ1-3	-	TRBV20-1	-	TGCAGTGCTAGAGATGGTACCATCTCTGGAAACACCATATATTTT	CSARDGTISGNTIYF
TRBJ1-3	-	TRBV7-6	-	TGTGCCAGCAGCTACAAACAGCCGACCTCTGGAAACACCATATATTTT	CASSYKQPTSGNTIYF
TRBJ1-3	-	TRBV5-1	-	TGCGCCAGCAGGGGCCCCGCGGAAAGCACCATATATTTT	CASRGPAESTIYF
TRBJ1-2	-	TRBV7-3	TRBD1	TGTGCCAGCAGCTTAAACGGCAGGGGGTCTGGCTACACCTTC	CASSLNGRGSGYTF
TRBJ1-4	-	TRBV12-3/TRBV12-4	-	TGTGCCAGCAGTAACGAAGAGGACAGTAATGAAAAACTGTTTTTT	CASSNEEDSNEKLFF
TRBJ2-5	-	TRBV7-8	TRBD1	TGTGCCAGCAGCAAATCCAGGGGGCAAGAGACCCAGTACTTC	CASSKSRGQETQYF
TRBJ1-1	many	TRBV14	-	TGTGCCAGCAGCCAAGGCTGGGGGGGACTTGAAGCTTTCTTT	CASSQGWGGLEAFF
TRBJ1-5	many	TRBV19	-	TGTGCCAGTAGTATGGGCAGACCGAATCAGCCCCAGCATTTT	CASSMGRPNQPQHF
TRBJ2-4	once	TRBV28	-	TGTGCCAGCGGCCCCTTAGCCAAAGACATTCAGTACTTC	CASGPLAKDIQYF
TRBJ2-1	-	TRBV2	TRBD2	TGTGCCAGCAGTGAACCCGGACTAGCGGGAGTTAATGAGCAGTTCTTC	CASSEPGLAGVNEQFF
TRBJ1-1	few	TRBV6-1	-	TGTGCCAGCAGTGAAGGGGGGCTGGGCACTGAAGCTTTCTTT	CASSEGGLGTEAFF
TRBJ1-1	-	TRBV28	-	TGTGCCAGCATAGTTTTTTTGGGCGGCACTGAAGCTTTCTTT	CASIVFLGGTEAFF
TRBJ1-2	few	TRBV19	TRBD1	TGTGCCAGTAGCACCGGGACAGGCGAGGGCTATGGCTACACCTTC	CASSTGTGEGYGYTF
TRBJ2-7	few	TRBV7-9	TRBD1	TGTGCCAGCAGCTCCGCCGGACAGGGGGTTTACGAGCAGTACTTC	CASSSAGQGVYEQYF
TRBJ1-5	few	TRBV12-3/TRBV12-4	-	TGTGCCAGCAGTTTTCAATTCGGGGGCAATCAGCCCCAGCATTTT	CASSFQFGGNQPQHF
TRBJ2-5	few	TRBV28	-	TGTGCCGCCCCTCGGGTTTGGGAGACCCAGTACTTC	CAAPRVWETQYF
TRBJ2-2	-	TRBV20-1	TRBD1	TGCAGTGCTAGAGATCCGGGACAGGGAGTCACCGGGGAGCTGTTTTTT	CSARDPGQGVTGELFF